The present T cell receptor (beta chain) was sequenced within a study of T-cell memory formation after mild COVID-19. Study observations and caveats: Later expanders leaned CD4+, whereas clones that contracted between day 15 and 85 were balanced CD4/CD8.

TCRdb analysed the 5' RACE reads with MiXCR anew, one entry per CDR3 protein. The table has hundreds of thousands of distinct CDR3 sequences, roughly 19% seen once; the top ten hold under 25%. Per germline, CDR1 SNHLY and CDR2 FYNNEI. CDR3 size: 14 residues. Trimming cost V 2 bases and J 8 bases, with 13 bases left between them. In its sample, this clonotype was seen a few times. Its antigen is unidentified. Sequenced material: PBMCs or a T cell subset sorted from them (not recorded which). The chain joins TRBV2 to TRBJ2-1; D call uncertain. The TCR sequence derives from a man aged 18 to 30 who had mild COVID-19 (a few samples of this study predate the infection). Cell type and time point are not known. CDR3 in DNA: TGTGCCAGCAGTGAACAGGTGGCTGTAGATGAGCAGTTCTTC. The encoded protein is CASSEQVAVDEQFF.